This TCR beta chain was documented in a study of blood T cell repertoires in COVID-19. CDR3 size: 15 residues. CDR1 is SGHRS, CDR2 YFSETQ, per germline. Trimming stripped 4 bases from V and 3 bases from J, with 11 bases between. The protocol was immunoSEQ multiplex PCR, while the TCRdb copy is restricted to in-frame clones and leaves out a portion. The profile shows some 230,000 clones, approximately 92% of them singletons. Specimen: PBMCs or T cells enriched from blood (not recorded which). This chain links TRBV5-1 with TRBJ2-6, with a possible D match to TRBD1 (6 bases). This TCR was recovered from a woman under 30 in a cohort exposed to, infected with or recovered from COVID-19 (not recorded which). The CDR3 DNA follows: TGCGCCAGCAGCATCTCAGGGGATGGGGCCAACGTCCTGACTTTC. Translation gives CASSISGDGANVLTF.